These T cell receptor beta chains were read from a single sample in a study of OX40 agonist ivuxolimab in advanced cancers. Here immunoSEQ multiplex PCR was the method, and the copy in TCRdb shows in-frame clones only, minus some. The sample contains about 79,000 clones, over 75% of which appear only once. The specimen comprised CD4+ or CD8+ T cells sorted from blood, sampled in a trial of the OX40 agonist ivuxolimab. The source is an adult with an advanced solid tumor such as melanoma, head and neck, liver or kidney cancer. Both conserved end residues are part of each CDR3. The order of the fields is V gene, D gene, J gene, clone size, CDR3 DNA, CDR3 protein. D genes are given only for firm matches. Clone size, where shown, is once, few, many, or a class for clones that have expanded.

v_gene: TRBV9; d_gene: NA; j_gene: TRBJ2-1; abundance: NA; CDR3nt: TGTGCCAGCAGCCCCAGAACCTACAATGAGCAGTTCTTC; CDR3aa: CASSPRTYNEQFF
v_gene: TRBV7-2; d_gene: NA; j_gene: TRBJ2-1; abundance: few; CDR3nt: TGTGCCAGCAGCTTAAGGGCGCAGAGCTCCTACAATGAGCAGTTCTTC; CDR3aa: CASSLRAQSSYNEQFF
v_gene: TRBV7-3; d_gene: NA; j_gene: TRBJ2-1; abundance: NA; CDR3nt: TGTGCCAGCAGCTTAGATGCGACAGCTTTCAATGAGCAGTTCTTC; CDR3aa: CASSLDATAFNEQFF
v_gene: TRBV18; d_gene: TRBD1; j_gene: TRBJ2-7; abundance: NA; CDR3nt: TGTGCCAGCTCACCGACAGGGGACGGAGCGGTATACGAGCAGTACTTC; CDR3aa: CASSPTGDGAVYEQYF
v_gene: TRBV9; d_gene: NA; j_gene: TRBJ1-2; abundance: NA; CDR3nt: TGTGCCAGCAGCGGGAGGACACCTAGGGTCGATGGCTACACCTTC; CDR3aa: CASSGRTPRVDGYTF
v_gene: TRBV7-2; d_gene: NA; j_gene: TRBJ2-7; abundance: NA; CDR3nt: TGTGCCAGCAGCTTAAGTCAGACGACCTACGAGCAGTACTTC; CDR3aa: CASSLSQTTYEQYF
v_gene: TRBV4-1; d_gene: NA; j_gene: TRBJ2-2; abundance: NA; CDR3nt: TGCGCCAGCAGCCAGCCCGGGACACTGAACACCGGGGAGCTGTTTTTT; CDR3aa: CASSQPGTLNTGELFF
v_gene: TRBV11-3; d_gene: TRBD2; j_gene: TRBJ2-1; abundance: NA; CDR3nt: TGTGCCAGCAGCCCGGCTAGCGGACTGAGCTCCTACAATGAGCAGTTCTTC; CDR3aa: CASSPASGLSSYNEQFF
v_gene: TRBV2; d_gene: NA; j_gene: TRBJ1-5; abundance: NA; CDR3nt: TGTGCCAGCAGTGAACAAGGGCCCAATCAGCCCCAGCATTTT; CDR3aa: CASSEQGPNQPQHF
v_gene: TRBV5-1; d_gene: NA; j_gene: TRBJ2-3; abundance: NA; CDR3nt: TGCGCCAGCAGGGGGCAGGCGGGCACAGATACGCAGTATTTT; CDR3aa: CASRGQAGTDTQYF
v_gene: TRBV5-4; d_gene: NA; j_gene: TRBJ1-1; abundance: NA; CDR3nt: TGTGCCAGCAGCTTGGCCTTTGTACAGCCCCTTGAAGCTTTCTTT; CDR3aa: CASSLAFVQPLEAFF
v_gene: TRBV7-2; d_gene: TRBD1; j_gene: TRBJ1-2; abundance: few; CDR3nt: TGTGCCAGCAGCTTAGGGACAGGGGATTATGGCTACACCTTC; CDR3aa: CASSLGTGDYGYTF
v_gene: TRBV4-1; d_gene: TRBD2; j_gene: TRBJ2-2; abundance: NA; CDR3nt: TGCGCCAGCAGCCACCACATTTCTAGCGGGAGGGAAACCGGGGAGCTGTTTTTT; CDR3aa: CASSHHISSGRETGELFF
v_gene: TRBV7-2; d_gene: NA; j_gene: TRBJ2-1; abundance: NA; CDR3nt: TGTGCCAGCAGCTTAATTCGGATCGGTCAGGCCTACAATGAGCAGTTCTTC; CDR3aa: CASSLIRIGQAYNEQFF
v_gene: TRBV28; d_gene: NA; j_gene: TRBJ1-1; abundance: NA; CDR3nt: TGTGCCAGCAGTCCCGGGGGGTTGTCTGAAGCTTTCTTT; CDR3aa: CASSPGGLSEAFF
v_gene: TRBV18; d_gene: NA; j_gene: TRBJ2-5; abundance: NA; CDR3nt: TGTGCCAGCTCCACCTCCGAGCAGGGCACCCAGTACTTC; CDR3aa: CASSTSEQGTQYF
v_gene: TRBV19; d_gene: TRBD2; j_gene: TRBJ2-1; abundance: NA; CDR3nt: TGTGCCAGTAGACTAGCGAACTACAATGAGCAGTTCTTC; CDR3aa: CASRLANYNEQFF
v_gene: TRBV15; d_gene: TRBD1; j_gene: TRBJ2-3; abundance: NA; CDR3nt: TGTGCCACCAGCGTTGGACAGGGCACAGATACGCAGTATTTT; CDR3aa: CATSVGQGTDTQYF
v_gene: TRBV7-9; d_gene: TRBD2; j_gene: TRBJ2-1; abundance: NA; CDR3nt: TGTGCCAGCAGCTGGGGACTAGCGGGAGGTCTTGAGCAGTTCTTC; CDR3aa: CASSWGLAGGLEQFF
v_gene: TRBV11-2; d_gene: NA; j_gene: TRBJ2-7; abundance: NA; CDR3nt: TGTGCCAGCAGCTTAGGGGGACTGCGCTACGAGCAGTACTTC; CDR3aa: CASSLGGLRYEQYF
v_gene: TRBV27; d_gene: NA; j_gene: TRBJ2-7; abundance: NA; CDR3nt: TGTGCCAGCAGTTCCGGGACCCTCTACGAGCAGTACTTC; CDR3aa: CASSSGTLYEQYF
v_gene: TRBV5-1; d_gene: NA; j_gene: TRBJ1-1; abundance: NA; CDR3nt: TGCGCCAGCAGCCCTGGGATGGTGGTGAACACTGAAGCTTTCTTT; CDR3aa: CASSPGMVVNTEAFF
v_gene: TRBV6-1; d_gene: TRBD1; j_gene: TRBJ2-7; abundance: NA; CDR3nt: TGTGCCAGCACCCGGGACAGGGAGGCCGAGCAGTACTTC; CDR3aa: CASTRDREAEQYF
v_gene: TRBV7-2; d_gene: TRBD1; j_gene: TRBJ2-3; abundance: NA; CDR3nt: TGTGCCAGCAGCTTAGACAGGGGAGATACGCAGTATTTT; CDR3aa: CASSLDRGDTQYF
v_gene: TRBV5-8; d_gene: TRBD1; j_gene: TRBJ2-6; abundance: NA; CDR3nt: TGTGCCAGCAGCCGGGACAGGGGGTCCGGGGCCAACGTCCTGACTTTC; CDR3aa: CASSRDRGSGANVLTF
v_gene: TRBV14; d_gene: NA; j_gene: TRBJ2-7; abundance: NA; CDR3nt: TGTGCCAGCAGCCCCCATGGTGGGACCCACGAGCAGTACTTC; CDR3aa: CASSPHGGTHEQYF
v_gene: TRBV6-5; d_gene: NA; j_gene: TRBJ2-3; abundance: NA; CDR3nt: TGTGCCAGCAGTTACGATTGGCAGAATACGCAGTATTTT; CDR3aa: CASSYDWQNTQYF
v_gene: TRBV30; d_gene: NA; j_gene: TRBJ1-1; abundance: few; CDR3nt: TGTGCCTGGAGAAGTGAACGGAGGACTGAAGCTTTCTTT; CDR3aa: CAWRSERRTEAFF
v_gene: TRBV11-2; d_gene: NA; j_gene: TRBJ2-5; abundance: NA; CDR3nt: TGTGCCAGCAGCTTAGGGGGGGCGGATCAAGAGACCCAGTACTTC; CDR3aa: CASSLGGADQETQYF
v_gene: TRBV7-9; d_gene: TRBD2; j_gene: TRBJ2-7; abundance: NA; CDR3nt: TGTGCCAGCAGCTCGGGACTAATTTCCTACGAGCAGTACTTC; CDR3aa: CASSSGLISYEQYF
v_gene: TRBV11-3; d_gene: NA; j_gene: TRBJ2-7; abundance: NA; CDR3nt: TGTGCCAGCAGCTTAGCAGGGTACGAGCAGTACTTC; CDR3aa: CASSLAGYEQYF
v_gene: TRBV30; d_gene: TRBD1; j_gene: TRBJ1-1; abundance: NA; CDR3nt: TGTGCCTGGAGTCCAGGGGGGGGCACTGAAGCTTTCTTT; CDR3aa: CAWSPGGGTEAFF
v_gene: TRBV6-5; d_gene: NA; j_gene: TRBJ2-7; abundance: NA; CDR3nt: TGTGCCAGCAGTTATCGCTACGAGCAGTACTTC; CDR3aa: CASSYRYEQYF
v_gene: TRBV10-3; d_gene: NA; j_gene: TRBJ2-7; abundance: NA; CDR3nt: TGTGCCATCAGTGAGAGCCAGGGGGGGTACGAGCAGTACTTC; CDR3aa: CAISESQGGYEQYF
v_gene: TRBV6-5; d_gene: NA; j_gene: TRBJ2-7; abundance: NA; CDR3nt: TGTGCCAGCAGTTACGGACGGAGAAGCTCCTACGAGCAGTACTTC; CDR3aa: CASSYGRRSSYEQYF
v_gene: TRBV2; d_gene: TRBD2; j_gene: TRBJ2-1; abundance: NA; CDR3nt: TGTGCCAGCAGTGGGACTAGCGGGAACAATGAGCAGTTCTTC; CDR3aa: CASSGTSGNNEQFF
v_gene: TRBV28; d_gene: TRBD1; j_gene: TRBJ1-5; abundance: NA; CDR3nt: TGTGCCAGCAGTTTACTAGGACAGGGGGTACTAGGGCAGCCCCAGCATTTT; CDR3aa: CASSLLGQGVLGQPQHF
v_gene: TRBV11-3; d_gene: NA; j_gene: TRBJ2-7; abundance: NA; CDR3nt: TGTGCCAGCAGCTTAACAGCCGCCTACGAGCAGTACTTC; CDR3aa: CASSLTAAYEQYF
v_gene: TRBV6-5; d_gene: NA; j_gene: TRBJ2-1; abundance: NA; CDR3nt: TGTGCCAGCAGTTACTCCTCCTACAATGAGCAGTTCTTC; CDR3aa: CASSYSSYNEQFF
v_gene: TRBV5-1; d_gene: TRBD1; j_gene: TRBJ1-6; abundance: NA; CDR3nt: TGCGCCAGCAGCTTACAGGGGGCGCTTAATTCACCCCTCCACTTT; CDR3aa: CASSLQGALNSPLHF
v_gene: TRBV19; d_gene: TRBD1; j_gene: TRBJ2-3; abundance: NA; CDR3nt: TGTGCCAGTAGTACCGGGGACAGGGTTGTTCGAGATACGCAGTATTTT; CDR3aa: CASSTGDRVVRDTQYF
v_gene: TRBV5-6; d_gene: NA; j_gene: TRBJ2-1; abundance: NA; CDR3nt: TGTGCCAGCAGCTTGGCGCTGCCCAATGAGCAGTTCTTC; CDR3aa: CASSLALPNEQFF
v_gene: TRBV25-1; d_gene: NA; j_gene: TRBJ2-1; abundance: NA; CDR3nt: TGTGCCAGCAGTCCGTGGGGGGAGTTCGGAAATGAGCAGTTCTTC; CDR3aa: CASSPWGEFGNEQFF
v_gene: TRBV11-2; d_gene: NA; j_gene: TRBJ1-2; abundance: NA; CDR3nt: TGTGCCAGCAGCTCGTCGGAGAACTATGGCTACACCTTC; CDR3aa: CASSSSENYGYTF
v_gene: TRBV2; d_gene: NA; j_gene: TRBJ1-2; abundance: NA; CDR3nt: TGTGCCAGCAGGTACAGGGAAAACAATGGCTACACCTTC; CDR3aa: CASRYRENNGYTF
v_gene: TRBV6-5; d_gene: TRBD1; j_gene: TRBJ2-7; abundance: once; CDR3nt: TGTGCCAGCAGTTCGGGACAGGGGACCCACGAGCAGTACTTC; CDR3aa: CASSSGQGTHEQYF
v_gene: TRBV7-2; d_gene: TRBD1; j_gene: TRBJ1-1; abundance: once; CDR3nt: TGTGCCAGCAGCTTAGCAGGGGGCTTTAACACTGAAGCTTTCTTT; CDR3aa: CASSLAGGFNTEAFF